The 27 T cell receptor beta chains listed next were all sequenced from one sample in a study of blood T cells in healthy people across ages. The authors ran a second PCR of roughly 6 to 12 cycles using a sample-barcoded 5' primer and a J-beta primer mix. MiXCR, run by TCRdb on the 5' RACE reads, gives a single entry per CDR3 protein. This sample yields approximately 1.5 million distinct CDR3 sequences, of which about 35% are seen a single time; over 9% belongs to the top ten. Sequenced: blood. The receptors derive from a woman between 25 and 40 years old in good health.

The V call is TRBV4-1, the J call TRBJ2-5; 10 bases match TRBD2. This CDR3 is 15 amino acids long. Trimming took 1 base from V and 4 from J; bases not matched to a gene: 3. Germline assignment: CDR1 MGHRA and CDR2 YSYEKL. DNA for the CDR3: TGCGCCAGCAGCCAAGTCCGGACTAGCGGAGAGACCCAGTACTTC. Translation gives CASSQVRTSGETQYF.

This chain links TRBV4-1 with TRBJ2-2; a weak D match, TRBD2 (6 bases). V gave up 11 bases and J gave up 0 bases, with 10 bases separating them. CDR3 length: 13 amino acids. CDR1 and CDR2 from the germline V gene are MGHRA and YSYEKL. As DNA, the CDR3 is TGCGCCGCGGGAAGTGCGAACACCGGGGAGCTGTTTTTT. Amino acids: CAAGSANTGELFF.

The chain has TRBV20-1 and TRBJ2-5; 12 bases agree with TRBD2. V dropped 3 bases and J dropped 11; count of bases not matched to a gene: 16. Germline CDR1 DFQATT, CDR2 SNEGSKA (reference sequence). This CDR3 is built from 16 residues. CDR3: CSASLSPSGRAGEQYF. CDR3 nucleotides: TGCAGTGCTAGTCTGAGCCCTAGCGGGAGGGCCGGGGAGCAGTACTTC.

This clonotype was picked up a small number of times. The V gene is TRBV4-1, the J gene TRBJ1-2; possibly TRBD1 for D (6 bases). Germline-derived CDR1 and CDR2 are MGHRA and YSYEKL. V dropped 0 bases and J dropped 1 base, with 12 bases sitting between them. The CDR3 has 16 amino acids. The CDR3 DNA is TGCGCCAGCAGCCAAGATCCGACAGGTGGTAACTATGGCTACACCTTC. It yields the protein CASSQDPTGGNYGYTF.

The chain has TRBV6-1 and TRBJ2-7, with 8 bases identical to TRBD1. The junction had 17 bases not matched to a gene; V was cut back by 5 bases and J by 5 bases. The germline V gene has CDR1 MNHNS and CDR2 SASEGT. The CDR3 spans 17 residues. CDR3 sequence: CASSLRDPSQGADEQYF. The CDR3 DNA reads TGTGCCAGCAGTCTCCGCGACCCAAGCCAGGGGGCGGACGAGCAGTACTTC.

V usage is TRBV5-1 and J usage is TRBJ2-5, with TRBD1 matching over 7 bases. Looked up from germline, CDR1 is SGHRS and CDR2 is YFSETQ. V was pared by 2 bases and J by 5 bases, with 9 bases of the junction left unmatched. This CDR3 spans 15 amino acids. The CDR3 region is CASSLKTGTTETQYF. The CDR3 coding sequence is TGCGCCAGCAGCTTAAAGACAGGGACAACTGAGACCCAGTACTTC.

This clonotype showed up many times. The J gene is TRBJ2-7, the V gene TRBV27; no reliable D call. Germline assignment: CDR1 MNHEY and CDR2 SMNVEV (reference sequence). The CDR3 runs 13 residues. The V and J ends lost 3 bases and 0 bases respectively, with 6 bases between them. CDR3: CASSLGLSYEQYF. For the CDR3, the DNA is TGTGCCAGCAGTTTGGGCCTCTCCTACGAGCAGTACTTC.

This chain links TRBV28 with TRBJ2-5, with D possibly being TRBD1 (6 bases). This CDR3 spans 13 amino acids. Germline V gives CDR1 MDHEN, CDR2 SYDVKM. Trimming took 7 bases from V and 13 from J, leaving 22 bases between them. The CDR3: CASTGVPTYERYF. The CDR3 region has the DNA TGTGCCAGCACAGGGGTACCCACCTACGAGCGGTACTTC.

The chain combines TRBV10-2 with TRBJ2-3; D is perhaps TRBD1 or TRBD2 (5 bases each). V was clipped by 10 bases and J by 0 bases, with 17 bases between them. Germline V gene sequence: CDR1 WSHSY, CDR2 SAAADI. The CDR3 contains 15 residues. CDR3 nucleotides: TGCGCCACCAAAAGGGGAGCTTTTAGCACAGATACGCAGTATTTT. Translating gives CATKRGAFSTDTQYF.

V usage is TRBV20-1 and J usage is TRBJ1-1, with TRBD1 matching 7 bases. The CDR3 sequence is 14 residues long. V lost 5 bases to trimming and J lost 1 base; unmatched junction nucleotides: 7. Germline-derived CDR1 and CDR2 are DFQATT and SNEGSKA (reference sequence). The CDR3 reads CSAPWTGANTEAFF. In nucleotides, the CDR3 is TGCAGTGCTCCTTGGACAGGAGCGAACACTGAAGCTTTCTTT.

The rearrangement joins TRBV7-9 to TRBJ1-2, with a possible D match to TRBD1 (5 bases). Trimming took 2 bases from V and 3 from J, leaving 19 bases between them. The CDR3 totals 17 residues. The germline V gene encodes CDR1 SEHNR and CDR2 FQNEAQ (reference sequence). The CDR3 loop is CASSLTMGTKEYYGYTF. In DNA form, the CDR3 reads TGTGCCAGCAGCTTAACAATGGGGACTAAAGAATACTATGGCTACACCTTC.

This clonotype was recorded many times. The V call is TRBV7-2, the J call TRBJ2-5; TRBD2 aligns across 13 bases. Germline CDR1 is SGHTA and CDR2 is FQGNSA. This CDR3 has 13 amino acids. The CDR3 region is CGTSGSFGETQYF. The DNA of the CDR3 is TGTGGGACTAGCGGGAGCTTTGGGGAGACCCAGTACTTC.

J is TRBJ2-1 and V is TRBV9; the match to TRBD2 covers 11 bases. Germline V lookup: CDR1 SGDLS, CDR2 YYNGEE. Unmatched junction bases numbered 9, after V lost 2 bases and J lost 8 bases. This CDR3 comprises 16 residues. The CDR3 region has the DNA TGTGCCAGCAGCGTTAAAGGACTAGCGGGTAGTGATGAGCAGTTCTTC. It encodes CASSVKGLAGSDEQFF.

This chain joins TRBV29-1 and TRBJ1-1, with 9 bases matching TRBD1. This CDR3 is 14 amino acids long. V lost 2 bases and J lost 3; bases outside the gene matches: 4. Germline V gene lookup returns CDR1 SQVTM and CDR2 ANQGSEA. The CDR3 coding sequence is TGCAGCGTTGAAATACGACAGGGGGACACTGAAGCTTTCTTT. Translating gives CSVEIRQGDTEAFF. The entire variable domain, with the rest obtained from reference TRBV29-1 and TRBJ1-1, is as follows: SAVISQKPSRDICQRGTSLTIQCQVDSQVTMMFWYRQQPGQSLTLIATANQGSEATYESGFVIDKFPISRPNLTFSTLTVSNMSPEDSSIYLCSVEIRQGDTEAFFGQGTRLTVV.

This chain connects TRBV5-1 to TRBJ2-1; TRBD1 matches at 7 bases. CDR1 SGHRS and CDR2 YFSETQ come from the germline V gene. This CDR3 is built from 15 residues. Trimming took 5 bases from V and 3 from J; bases not matched to a gene: 8. The CDR3, as DNA: TGCGCCAGCAGAGGAGACAGGGCCTTCTACAATGAGCAGTTCTTC. It specifies CASRGDRAFYNEQFF.

This clonotype has only a few counts. The rearrangement uses TRBV20-1 and TRBJ2-3, with TRBD2 as a possible D gene (6 bases). The V end was cut by 6 bases, the J end by 5 bases, with 18 bases between. The CDR3 covers 14 residues. Germline values: CDR1 DFQATT, CDR2 SNEGSKA (reference sequence). CDR3 residues: CSAKQGLMRDTQYF. The CDR3 DNA is TGCAGTGCGAAGCAGGGACTTATGAGAGATACGCAGTATTTT.

This chain joins TRBV20-1 and TRBJ2-1; TRBD2 matches 11 bases. Per germline, CDR1 DFQATT and CDR2 SNEGSKA (reference sequence). This CDR3 has 12 amino acids. CDR3 DNA: TGCAGCGGGACTAGCGGAATCAATGAGCAGTTCTTC. The encoded protein is CSGTSGINEQFF.

Comment on this clonotype: Since a much larger clone is just one base distant, this may be a read error. This sequence joins TRBV7-2 and TRBJ2-3; D is perhaps TRBD1 (5 bases). Germline V CDR1 and CDR2: SGHTA, FQGNSA. The CDR3 is made up of 14 amino acids. CDR3 coding DNA: TGTGCCTGCAGCTCATCAGGGCGCACAGATACGCAGTATTTT. Amino acid sequence: CACSSSGRTDTQYF.

The chain uses TRBV5-4 and TRBJ2-3; D is possibly TRBD2 (5 bases). There are 16 residues in the CDR3. V was clipped by 1 base and J by 1 base, with 13 bases between them. Germline V gene sequence: CDR1 SGHNT, CDR2 YYREEE (reference sequence). CDR3: CASSLSPRVGTDTQYF. For the CDR3, the DNA is TGTGCCAGCAGCTTGTCTCCGAGGGTGGGCACAGATACGCAGTATTTT. Full variable domain (outside the CDR3, taken from reference TRBV5-4 and TRBJ2-3): ETGVTQSPTHLIKTRGQQVTLRCSSQSGHNTVSWYQQALGQGPQFIFQYYREEENGRGNFPPRFSGLQFPNYSSELNVNALELDDSALYLCASSLSPRVGTDTQYFGPGTRLTVL.

This clonotype was seen more than once but under ten times. The chain joins TRBV4-2 to TRBJ1-1; 9 bases are shared with TRBD1. Germline V lookup: CDR1 LGHNA, CDR2 YNFKEQ. The CDR3 has 18 residues. The V and J ends lost 4 bases and 1 base, in that order; junction bases with no gene match: 13. CDR3 coding DNA: TGTGCCAGCAGCCCGGATATGGACAGGGGAATTGGGAACACTGAAGCTTTCTTT. Residues: CASSPDMDRGIGNTEAFF.

V usage is TRBV5-4 and J usage is TRBJ2-5; D tentatively reads TRBD1 or TRBD2 (6 bases each). The V and J ends lost 2 bases and 2 bases respectively, with 13 bases between them. The length of the CDR3 is 15 residues. From germline, CDR1 is SGHNT and CDR2 YYREEE (reference sequence). The CDR3 spells CASSFPTGTQETQYF. DNA of the CDR3: TGTGCCAGCAGCTTCCCCACAGGGACTCAAGAGACCCAGTACTTC.

This clonotype was detected only a few times. The V gene is TRBV9, the J gene TRBJ2-3; D may be TRBD2 (6 bases). The V gene's germline CDR1 is SGDLS and CDR2 YYNGEE. This CDR3 spans 15 amino acids. V lost 1 base and J 3 bases, leaving 12 bases between the germline ends. The CDR3: CASSVRGIETDTQYF. CDR3 in DNA: TGTGCCAGCAGCGTACGCGGGATTGAGACAGATACGCAGTATTTT.

This chain joins TRBV6-5 and TRBJ1-2; 11 bases match TRBD1. The germline V gene encodes CDR1 MNHEY and CDR2 SVGAGI. V shed 5 bases, J shed 6 bases, and the junction held 8 bases outside the gene matches. The CDR3 covers 15 residues. DNA for the CDR3: TGTGCCAGCAGTACCCCGGGACAGGGGGGAGATGGCTACACCTTC. This encodes CASSTPGQGGDGYTF.

This chain uses TRBV6-1 with TRBJ1-1; the match to TRBD1 covers 10 bases. V was clipped by 2 bases and J by 4 bases; unmatched bases: 4. This CDR3 is 15 amino acids long. Looked up from germline, CDR1 is MNHNS and CDR2 is SASEGT. The CDR3: CASSEPDRGGTEAFF. The DNA of the CDR3 is TGTGCCAGCAGTGAACCGGACAGGGGGGGCACTGAAGCTTTCTTT.

This sequence joins TRBV4-1 and TRBJ1-4, with 7 bases fitting TRBD1. This CDR3 has 14 residues. Trimming at V came to 3 bases and at J to 8 bases, leaving 6 bases not matched to a gene. Germline CDR1 reads MGHRA; CDR2 reads YSYEKL. The CDR3 nucleotides are TGCGCCAGCAGCCAGAGACAGGGCGAAGAAAAACTGTTTTTT. As protein: CASSQRQGEEKLFF.

This rearrangement joins TRBV12-5 to TRBJ2-1; 9 bases are shared with TRBD2. Germline CDR1 reads LGHNT; CDR2 reads FRNRAP. With V trimmed by 5 bases and J by 3 bases, 8 bases remained unmatched. CDR3 length: 16 amino acids. In DNA, the CDR3 is TGTGCTAGTGGTGACCCAGCGGGAGGCCTCTACAATGAGCAGTTCTTC. Amino acid sequence: CASGDPAGGLYNEQFF.

The chain joins TRBV2 to TRBJ1-1; no clear D. CDR1 is SNHLY and CDR2 is FYNNEI in the germline V gene. The CDR3 length is 12 residues. Trimming shortened V by 6 bases and J by 5 bases, and 10 bases separated the two germline ends. In nucleotides, the CDR3 is TGTGCCAGCAGGGTTAGTCGTACTGAAGCTTTCTTT. This gives the protein CASRVSRTEAFF.